In its sample, the clone carrying this T cell receptor beta chain was seen a few times. This record comes from a study of patients and donors after allogeneic stem cell transplantation. TCRdb reprocessed the RT-PCR reads with MiXCR, giving one entry per CDR3 protein. The sample holds about a million distinct CDR3 sequences, more than 15% seen once. With 3 bases removed from V and 4 bases from J, the gap between germline ends came to 12 bases. The CDR3 consists of 14 residues. This clonotype originated in a human donor who was either an allogeneic HSCT recipient or a stem cell or donor lymphocyte infusion donor (not recorded which). It is not recorded whose cells these are; they may come from a transplant donor. V usage is TRBV12-3 or TRBV12-4 and J usage is TRBJ1-1; D may be TRBD1 (5 bases). Input material: blood, either unsorted or a sorted T cell fraction (not recorded which). This CDR3 reads CASSLGGLATEAFF. For the CDR3, the DNA is TGTGCCAGCAGTTTGGGGGGGTTGGCCACTGAAGCTTTCTTT.